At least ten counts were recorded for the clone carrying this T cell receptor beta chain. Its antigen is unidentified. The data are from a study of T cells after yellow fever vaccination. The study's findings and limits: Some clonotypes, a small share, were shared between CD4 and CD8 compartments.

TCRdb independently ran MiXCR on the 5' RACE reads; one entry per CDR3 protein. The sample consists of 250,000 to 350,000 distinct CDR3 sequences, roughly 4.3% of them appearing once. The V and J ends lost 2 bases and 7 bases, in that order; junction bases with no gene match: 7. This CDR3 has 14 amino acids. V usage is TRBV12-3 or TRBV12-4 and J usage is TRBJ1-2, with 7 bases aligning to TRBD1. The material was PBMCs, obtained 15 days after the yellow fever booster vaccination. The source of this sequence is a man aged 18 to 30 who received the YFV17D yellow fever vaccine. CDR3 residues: CASSLWQGGGGYTF. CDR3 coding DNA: TGTGCCAGCAGTTTATGGCAGGGGGGAGGTGGCTACACCTTC.